This is a list of T cell receptor beta chains from one sample in a study of prognosis after radiotherapy for stage I lung cancer. TCRdb passed the multiplex PCR reads through MiXCR, listing each CDR3 protein once. The sample lists over 12,000 distinct CDR3 sequences, approximately 60% occurring once. The material sequenced was PBMCs, taken before or after stereotactic body radiation therapy (not recorded which). The receptors shown here come from a donor over 45 with non-small cell lung cancer. Both conserved end residues are part of each CDR3. The D gene is left open where the match is weak. Size values are once, few and many counts, or a class for expanded clones, and some rows have none.

D: -; size: once; J: TRBJ2-1; V: TRBV6-1; DNA: TGTGCCAGCACCGCACCCCCCTACAATGAGCAGTTCTTC; CDR3: CASTAPPYNEQFF
D: -; size: -; J: TRBJ2-2; V: TRBV7-2; DNA: TGTGCCAGCAGCTTACGACAGAATACGAACACCGGGGAGCTGTTTTTT; CDR3: CASSLRQNTNTGELFF
D: TRBD2; size: -; J: TRBJ2-2; V: TRBV12-3/TRBV12-4; DNA: TGTGCCAGCACGATTAGCGGGAGGGCCATCGGGGAGCTGTTTTTT; CDR3: CASTISGRAIGELFF
D: TRBD2; size: medium-sized; J: TRBJ2-1; V: TRBV2; DNA: TGTGCCAGCAGAGAACTAGCGGGAGCCTACAATGAGCAGTTCTTC; CDR3: CASRELAGAYNEQFF
D: TRBD2; size: many; J: TRBJ2-7; V: TRBV28; DNA: TGTGCCAGCAGTTTATTTTTGCCTAGCGGGGGATACGAGCAGTACTTC; CDR3: CASSLFLPSGGYEQYF
D: TRBD2; size: -; J: TRBJ2-1; V: TRBV5-1; DNA: TGCGCCAGCAGCGGACTAGCGGGATCCTACAATGAGCAGTTCTTC; CDR3: CASSGLAGSYNEQFF
D: -; size: -; J: TRBJ2-7; V: TRBV20-1; DNA: TGCAGTGCTAGAGAGAGGGAACACGAGCAGTACTTC; CDR3: CSAREREHEQYF
D: TRBD2; size: -; J: TRBJ2-7; V: TRBV7-2; DNA: TGTGCCAGCAGCGAGTCTAGCGGGAACTACGAGCAGTACTTC; CDR3: CASSESSGNYEQYF
D: -; size: -; J: TRBJ2-3; V: TRBV14; DNA: TGTGCCAGCAGCCAAGCGAGCCTTTCAGATACGCAGTATTTT; CDR3: CASSQASLSDTQYF
D: TRBD2; size: -; J: TRBJ2-1; V: TRBV12-3/TRBV12-4; DNA: TGTGCCAGCAGTCTAGCGGGAGGGGCGAGGAATGAGCAGTTCTTC; CDR3: CASSLAGGARNEQFF
D: TRBD1; size: -; J: TRBJ2-2; V: TRBV6-1; DNA: TGTGTAAAAAAGACGAACTGTGACAGGGTTCCCGGGGAGCTGTTTTTT; CDR3: CVKKTNCDRVPGELFF
D: TRBD2; size: medium-sized; J: TRBJ2-3; V: TRBV12-3/TRBV12-4; DNA: TGTGCCAGCAGTGAGGCGTCTAGCGGGAGGCAGCACCAGTATTTT; CDR3: CASSEASSGRQHQYF
D: -; size: medium-sized; J: TRBJ2-7; V: TRBV5-1; DNA: TGCGCCAGCAGCGGTGGGGGCCTCTCCTACGAGCAGTACTTC; CDR3: CASSGGGLSYEQYF
D: -; size: -; J: TRBJ2-2; V: TRBV6-1; DNA: TGTGCCAGCAGTCCCTCACAGAACACCGGGGAGCTGTTTTTT; CDR3: CASSPSQNTGELFF
D: -; size: many; J: TRBJ2-7; V: TRBV7-9; DNA: TGTGCCAGCAGCAATTCAGGGGTCCCCGAGCAGTACTTC; CDR3: CASSNSGVPEQYF
D: -; size: -; J: TRBJ2-1; V: TRBV11-2; DNA: TGTGCCAGTGGACCTAGGGTATACAATGAGCAGTTCTTC; CDR3: CASGPRVYNEQFF
D: -; size: medium-sized; J: TRBJ2-1; V: TRBV19; DNA: TGTGCCAGTAGTACCTACCGGGAGTCGCCCTACAATGAGCAGTTCTTC; CDR3: CASSTYRESPYNEQFF
D: -; size: many; J: TRBJ2-1; V: TRBV7-2; DNA: TGTGCCAGCAGCCTTGGGGTCTATGGGCAGTTCTTC; CDR3: CASSLGVYGQFF
D: -; size: many; J: TRBJ1-3; V: TRBV11-2; DNA: TGTGCCAGCAGCTTAGGCATCTCTGGAAACACCATATATTTT; CDR3: CASSLGISGNTIYF
D: -; size: -; J: TRBJ1-3; V: TRBV6-2/TRBV6-3; DNA: TGTGCCAGCAGTTACTCGGCGAGTCAGATCTCTGGAAACACCATATATTTT; CDR3: CASSYSASQISGNTIYF
D: -; size: -; J: TRBJ2-7; V: TRBV6-8; DNA: TGTGCCAGCAGTTACGGGCATAATATGTACGAGCAGTACTTC; CDR3: CASSYGHNMYEQYF
D: -; size: medium-sized; J: TRBJ2-7; V: TRBV14; DNA: TGTGCCAGCAGCCCGACCAGACTAGGGGCCGAGCAGTACTTC; CDR3: CASSPTRLGAEQYF
D: -; size: medium-sized; J: TRBJ1-2; V: TRBV27; DNA: TGTGCCAGCAGCCGGGGGGCGCGGGGCTATGGCTACACCTTC; CDR3: CASSRGARGYGYTF
D: -; size: -; J: TRBJ2-7; V: TRBV6-2/TRBV6-3; DNA: TGTGCCAGCAGTTACGGGTACTCCTACGAGCAGTACTTC; CDR3: CASSYGYSYEQYF
D: TRBD2; size: many; J: TRBJ2-3; V: TRBV7-9; DNA: TGTGCCAGCAGCTTAGGGTTGAGCGGGATTGGCACAGATACGCAGTATTTT; CDR3: CASSLGLSGIGTDTQYF
D: -; size: -; J: TRBJ1-5; V: TRBV20-1; DNA: TGCAGTGCTAGAGATACCAGGGGCTCTAGCAATCAGCCCCAGCATTTT; CDR3: CSARDTRGSSNQPQHF
D: -; size: -; J: TRBJ1-5; V: TRBV11-2; DNA: TGTGCCAGCAGCTTAGAGGGTACGGGACAGCCCCAGCATTTT; CDR3: CASSLEGTGQPQHF
D: -; size: -; J: TRBJ1-2; V: TRBV24-1; DNA: TGTGCCACCAGTGATTTAGGGCAGTTCCATGGCTACACCTTC; CDR3: CATSDLGQFHGYTF
D: -; size: -; J: TRBJ2-1; V: TRBV6-2/TRBV6-3; DNA: TGTGCCAGCATCCGTCGTGCGCTGGAGATAAAGAATGAGCAGTTCTTC; CDR3: CASIRRALEIKNEQFF
D: TRBD1; size: medium-sized; J: TRBJ1-6; V: TRBV20-1; DNA: TGCAGTGCTAGTATGGGACAGGGGTATTCACCCCTCCACTTT; CDR3: CSASMGQGYSPLHF
D: -; size: medium-sized; J: TRBJ1-1; V: TRBV3-1; DNA: TGTGCCAGCAGCCAGATACCGGGGCTCGAAGCTTTCTTT; CDR3: CASSQIPGLEAFF
D: TRBD2; size: -; J: TRBJ2-7; V: TRBV6-1; DNA: TGTGCCAGCAGCAGGGGACTAGCGGGAGATGGCTACGAGCAGTACTTC; CDR3: CASSRGLAGDGYEQYF
D: TRBD1; size: medium-sized; J: TRBJ2-2; V: TRBV7-9; DNA: TGTGCCAGCAGCACCGACAGGGGGCGCACCGGGGAGCTGTTTTTT; CDR3: CASSTDRGRTGELFF
D: TRBD1; size: many; J: TRBJ1-2; V: TRBV5-4; DNA: TGTGCCAGCAGCTTGACAGGGGGCAACTATGGCTACACCTTC; CDR3: CASSLTGGNYGYTF
D: -; size: medium-sized; J: TRBJ1-3; V: TRBV12-3/TRBV12-4; DNA: TGTGCCAGCAGCCCCTACTCTGGAGGAAACACCATATATTTT; CDR3: CASSPYSGGNTIYF
D: TRBD1; size: -; J: TRBJ1-6; V: TRBV6-2/TRBV6-3; DNA: TGTGCCAGTAGTCGGGACAGAAATGCGAATTCACCCCTCCACTTT; CDR3: CASSRDRNANSPLHF
D: TRBD1; size: medium-sized; J: TRBJ1-2; V: TRBV11-2; DNA: TGTGCCAGCAGCTTTAAGGGGGCAGGAGTTAACTATGGCTACACCTTC; CDR3: CASSFKGAGVNYGYTF
D: TRBD2; size: -; J: TRBJ2-7; V: TRBV5-1; DNA: TGCGCCAGCAGTAGGGGAGGGTCCTACGATCAGTATTTC; CDR3: CASSRGGSYDQYF
D: -; size: -; J: TRBJ2-7; V: TRBV2; DNA: TGTGTCAGCAGCGCGGCTTCCTACGAGCAGTACTTC; CDR3: CVSSAASYEQYF
D: -; size: medium-sized; J: TRBJ2-3; V: TRBV2; DNA: TGTGCCAGCAGTGACCCCAGACGGAGCACAGATACGCAGTATTTT; CDR3: CASSDPRRSTDTQYF
D: TRBD2; size: many; J: TRBJ2-2; V: TRBV10-3; DNA: TGTGCCATCAGTGGACGACTAGCACGGGACACCGGGGAGCTGTTTTTT; CDR3: CAISGRLARDTGELFF
D: -; size: -; J: TRBJ1-2; V: TRBV9; DNA: TGTGCCAGCAGCAAGCCCGGGACTCTCCATGGCTACACCTTC; CDR3: CASSKPGTLHGYTF
D: -; size: -; J: TRBJ2-7; V: TRBV5-1; DNA: TGCGCCAGCAGCTTGGTGTCAGTGGTGTCCTACGAGCAGTACTTC; CDR3: CASSLVSVVSYEQYF
D: TRBD2; size: -; J: TRBJ2-1; V: TRBV7-3; DNA: TGTGCCAGCAGCCGGGACTACCATGAGCAGTTCTTC; CDR3: CASSRDYHEQFF
D: -; size: once; J: TRBJ2-1; V: TRBV6-9; DNA: TGTGCCAGCAGTTACGGTATCGGTAGGGCCGGATACAATGAGCAGTTCTTC; CDR3: CASSYGIGRAGYNEQFF